This T cell receptor (beta chain) was sequenced during a study of T cells in tuberculosis. Generated by immunoSEQ multiplex PCR, the TCRdb table keeps only in-frame clones and is missing some. The sample includes about 33,000 clones, around 92% of them seen just once. This CDR3 region has 11 residues. V dropped 10 bases and J dropped 3 bases, with 10 bases sitting between them. The germline V gene has CDR1 SGDLS and CDR2 YYNGEE. The rearrangement joins TRBV9 to TRBJ1-2; D not certain. This receptor was taken from a donor aged 10 to 29 with latent tuberculosis or without tuberculosis infection. Some clones in this sample may be carry-over from other donors' samples. The sample taken for sequencing was PBMCs. CDR3 sequence reads: CASRGDYGYTF. CDR3 DNA: TGTGCCTCCAGAGGAGACTATGGCTACACCTTC.